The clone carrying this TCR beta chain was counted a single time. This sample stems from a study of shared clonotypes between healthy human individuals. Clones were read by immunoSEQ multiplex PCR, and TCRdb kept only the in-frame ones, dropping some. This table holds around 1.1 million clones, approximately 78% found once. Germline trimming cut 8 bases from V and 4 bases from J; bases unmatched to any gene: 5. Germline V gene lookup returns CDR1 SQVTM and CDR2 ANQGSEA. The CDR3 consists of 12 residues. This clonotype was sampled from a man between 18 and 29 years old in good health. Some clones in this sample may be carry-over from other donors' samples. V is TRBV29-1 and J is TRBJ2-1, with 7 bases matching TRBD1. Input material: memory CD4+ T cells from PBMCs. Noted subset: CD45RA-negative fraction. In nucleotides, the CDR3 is TGCAGCACTGACAGGGCTTACAATGAGCAGTTCTTC. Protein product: CSTDRAYNEQFF.